The 10 T cell receptor beta chains listed next were all sequenced from one sample in a study of cytomegalovirus exposure and HLA in healthy donors. PCR amplification relied on 60 Vbeta primers (plus 13 Jbeta primers). The table came from immunoSEQ multiplex PCR; TCRdb's copy has only in-frame clones and leaves some out. Of about 59,000 clones in the sample, under 80% were seen once. Sequenced: PBMCs. The receptors stem from a man aged 30-40 years in good health and CMV-seropositive.

The chain employs TRBV9 and TRBJ1-4; D remains ambiguous. The CDR3 extends over 15 amino acids. CDR1 SGDLS and CDR2 YYNGEE come from the germline V gene. V shed 0 bases and J shed 5 bases, with 11 bases lying between them. CDR3 sequence: CASSVDQNLNEKLFF. Written as DNA, the CDR3 is TGTGCCAGCAGCGTAGACCAAAACTTGAATGAAAAACTGTTTTTT.

This clone was counted a few times. V usage is TRBV4-2 and J usage is TRBJ2-3; 10 bases are a match to TRBD2. The junction had 4 bases not matched to a gene; V was cut back by 2 bases and J by 5 bases. CDR1 and CDR2 (germline): LGHNA, YNFKEQ. The CDR3 contains 15 residues. CDR3: CASSQKRGGVDTQYF. The DNA of the CDR3 is TGTGCCAGCAGCCAAAAGCGGGGGGGCGTAGATACGCAGTATTTT.

This clone was counted a single time. The chain couples TRBV5-4 to TRBJ2-2; tentative D call: TRBD1 (5 bases). V lost 4 bases and J lost 3, with 16 bases in between. The CDR3 totals 16 residues. The germline V gene encodes CDR1 SGHNT and CDR2 YYREEE (reference sequence). The CDR3 nucleotides read TGTGCCAGCAGCCAAGCCGACAGCCCTTACACCGGGGAGCTGTTTTTT. This sequence encodes CASSQADSPYTGELFF.

This clone was recorded a few times. The chain combines TRBV5-6 with TRBJ1-4, with a weak D call TRBD1 (5 bases). CDR3 length equals 15 residues. V was pared by 4 bases and J by 7 bases, with 17 bases between. Germline V gene data show CDR1 as SGHDT and CDR2 as YYEEEE. The CDR3 nucleotides read TGTGCCAGCAGCCCCAGGGAGGGGACTTCTGAAAAACTGTTTTTT. Its protein product is CASSPREGTSEKLFF.

This chain connects TRBV11-3 to TRBJ2-7; perhaps TRBD2 as D (6 bases). The CDR3 is 15 amino acids. Germline assignment: CDR1 SGHNT and CDR2 YENEEA. With 5 bases removed from V and 0 bases from J, the gap between germline ends came to 14 bases. The DNA of the CDR3 is TGTGCCAGCAGCCGCGGACGGGGGAGCTCCTACGAGCAGTACTTC. Its protein product is CASSRGRGSSYEQYF.

About this clone itself: At one boundary the junction diverges from the germline segment, which might be a read error. Distinct nucleotide sequences in the sample also encode this CDR3. This chain links TRBV7-9 with TRBJ1-6; TRBD1 agrees at 7 bases. The CDR3 consists of 16 residues. Per the germline V gene, CDR1 is SEHNR and CDR2 is FQNEAQ (reference sequence). The CDR3 DNA reads as TGCGCCAGCAGCTTAGCGCTGACAGGGCGGGACTCACCCCTCCACTTT. Translation gives CASSLALTGRDSPLHF.

The chain links TRBV6-1 to TRBJ2-1; TRBD2 might be the D (6 bases). CDR3 length: 13 residues. The germline V gene has CDR1 MNHNS and CDR2 SASEGT. Trimming left V 8 bases short and J 6 bases short, with 14 bases between. CDR3 DNA: TGTGCCAGCGTAAGACTAGGACTCAATGAGCAGTTCTTC. This gives the protein CASVRLGLNEQFF.

This clone was picked up a small number of times. The V call is TRBV4-3, the J call TRBJ1-4; maybe TRBD1 (6 bases). V gave up 8 bases and J gave up 0 bases, with 16 bases separating them. CDR3 length: 16 amino acids. Per the germline V gene, CDR1 is LGHNA and CDR2 is YSLEER. The CDR3 nucleotides are TGCGCCAGCGGGCAGGACAGATCAGCAACTAATGAAAAACTGTTTTTT. As protein: CASGQDRSATNEKLFF.

A note on this clone: The junction departs from the called germline gene at one end, perhaps through a read error. The chain carries TRBV5-4 and TRBJ1-2; possibly TRBD1 for D (5 bases). The CDR3 extends over 14 amino acids. Germline V CDR1 and CDR2: SGHNT, YYREEE (reference sequence). The CDR3 sequence is CASSLAGRGWPDGF. CDR3 coding DNA: TGTGCCAGCAGCTTGGCCGGGCGGGGGTGGCCGGACGGGTTC.

The V call is TRBV11-2, the J call TRBJ1-5; perhaps TRBD1 as D (6 bases). The ends were cut back, 5 bases at V and 7 bases at J, with 12 bases in the middle. This CDR3 is built from 13 residues. The germline CDR1 and CDR2 sequences are SGHAT and FQNNGV. The CDR3 region is CASSLIQGQPQHF. DNA for the CDR3: TGTGCCAGCAGCCTAATACAGGGACAGCCCCAGCATTTT.